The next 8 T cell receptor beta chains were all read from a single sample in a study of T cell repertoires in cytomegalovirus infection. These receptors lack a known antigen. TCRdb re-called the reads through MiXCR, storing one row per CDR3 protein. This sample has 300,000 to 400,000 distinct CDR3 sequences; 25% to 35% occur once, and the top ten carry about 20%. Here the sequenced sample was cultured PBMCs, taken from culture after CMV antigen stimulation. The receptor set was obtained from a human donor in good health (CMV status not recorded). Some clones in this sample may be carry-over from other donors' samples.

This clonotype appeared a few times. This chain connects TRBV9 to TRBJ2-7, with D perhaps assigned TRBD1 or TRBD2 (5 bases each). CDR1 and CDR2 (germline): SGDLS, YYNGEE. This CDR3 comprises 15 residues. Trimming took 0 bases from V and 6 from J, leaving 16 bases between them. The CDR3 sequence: CASSVAGTSRAEQYF. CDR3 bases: TGTGCCAGCAGCGTAGCTGGGACCTCAAGGGCCGAGCAGTACTTC.

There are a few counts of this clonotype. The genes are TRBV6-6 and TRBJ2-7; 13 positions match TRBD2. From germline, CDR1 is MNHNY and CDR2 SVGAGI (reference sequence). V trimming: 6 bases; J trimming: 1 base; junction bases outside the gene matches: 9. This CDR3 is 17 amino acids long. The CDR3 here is CASRPPGTSGVSYEQYF. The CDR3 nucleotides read TGTGCCAGCAGACCCCCCGGGACTAGCGGGGTGTCCTACGAGCAGTACTTC.

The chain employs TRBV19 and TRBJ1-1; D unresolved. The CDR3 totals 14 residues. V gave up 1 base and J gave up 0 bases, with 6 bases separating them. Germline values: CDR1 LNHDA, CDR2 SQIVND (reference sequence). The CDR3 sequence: CASSIGRLNTEAFF. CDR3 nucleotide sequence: TGTGCCAGTAGTATAGGGCGATTGAACACTGAAGCTTTCTTT.

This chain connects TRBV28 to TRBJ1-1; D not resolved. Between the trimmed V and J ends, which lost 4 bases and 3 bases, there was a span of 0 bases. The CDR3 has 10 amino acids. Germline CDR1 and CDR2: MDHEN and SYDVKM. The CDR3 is CASSYTEAFF. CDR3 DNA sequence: TGTGCCAGCAGTTACACTGAAGCTTTCTTT.

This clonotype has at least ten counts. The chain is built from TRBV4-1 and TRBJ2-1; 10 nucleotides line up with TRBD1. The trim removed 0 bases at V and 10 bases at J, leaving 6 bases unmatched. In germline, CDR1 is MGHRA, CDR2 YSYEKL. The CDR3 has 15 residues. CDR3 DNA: TGCGCCAGCAGCCAAGACCGGGACAGGGGAAGCGAGCAGTTCTTC. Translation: CASSQDRDRGSEQFF.

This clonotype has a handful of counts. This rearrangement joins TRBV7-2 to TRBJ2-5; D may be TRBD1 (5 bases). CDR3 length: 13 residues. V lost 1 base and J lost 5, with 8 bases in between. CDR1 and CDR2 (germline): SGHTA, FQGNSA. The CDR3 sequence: CASSLGRVETQYF. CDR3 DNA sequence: TGTGCCAGCAGCTTAGGCAGGGTGGAGACCCAGTACTTC.

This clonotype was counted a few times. In nucleotides, the CDR3 is TGCAGCGTTGAAGATTTCCCCGGCCCCCCTAACACCGGGGAGCTGTTTTTT. This codes for CSVEDFPGPPNTGELFF. The rearrangement links TRBV29-1 to TRBJ2-2, with D unclear. The CDR3 loop spans 17 amino acids. The germline V and J ends were trimmed by 0 bases and 2 bases, with 16 bases remaining between them. Germline lookup yields CDR1 SQVTM and CDR2 ANQGSEA.

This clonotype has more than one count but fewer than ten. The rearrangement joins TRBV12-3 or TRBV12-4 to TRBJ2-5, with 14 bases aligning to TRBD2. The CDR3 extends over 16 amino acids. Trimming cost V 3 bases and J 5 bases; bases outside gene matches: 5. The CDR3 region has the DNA TGTGCCAGCAGTTTGGGGACTAGCGGGGGCCCGGAGACCCAGTACTTC. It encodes CASSLGTSGGPETQYF.